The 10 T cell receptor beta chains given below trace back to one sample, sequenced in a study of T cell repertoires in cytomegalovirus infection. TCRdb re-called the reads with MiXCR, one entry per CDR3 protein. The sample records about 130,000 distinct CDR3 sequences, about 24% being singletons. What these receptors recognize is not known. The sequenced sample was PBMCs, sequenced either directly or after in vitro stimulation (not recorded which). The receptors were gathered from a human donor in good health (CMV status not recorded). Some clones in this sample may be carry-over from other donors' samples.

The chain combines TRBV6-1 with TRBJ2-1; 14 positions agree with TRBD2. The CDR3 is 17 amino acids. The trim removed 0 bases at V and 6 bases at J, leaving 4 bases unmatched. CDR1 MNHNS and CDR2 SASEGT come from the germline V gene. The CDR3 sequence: CASSEARLAGGPNEQFF. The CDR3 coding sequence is TGTGCCAGCAGTGAAGCCCGACTAGCGGGAGGGCCCAATGAGCAGTTCTTC.

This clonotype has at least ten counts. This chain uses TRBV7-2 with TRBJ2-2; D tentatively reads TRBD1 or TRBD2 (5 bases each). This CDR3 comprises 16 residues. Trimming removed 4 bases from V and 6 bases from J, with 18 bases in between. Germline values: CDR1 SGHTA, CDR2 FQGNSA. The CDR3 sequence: CASSYYRRATAGELFF. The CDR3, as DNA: TGTGCCAGCAGCTATTACAGGCGGGCGACCGCCGGGGAGCTGTTTTTT.

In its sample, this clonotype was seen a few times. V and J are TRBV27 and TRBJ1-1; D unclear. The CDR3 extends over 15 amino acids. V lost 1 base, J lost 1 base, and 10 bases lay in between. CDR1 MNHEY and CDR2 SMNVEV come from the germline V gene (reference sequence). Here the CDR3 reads CASSLLAAENTEAFF. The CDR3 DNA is TGTGCCAGCAGTTTATTGGCAGCTGAGAACACTGAAGCTTTCTTT.

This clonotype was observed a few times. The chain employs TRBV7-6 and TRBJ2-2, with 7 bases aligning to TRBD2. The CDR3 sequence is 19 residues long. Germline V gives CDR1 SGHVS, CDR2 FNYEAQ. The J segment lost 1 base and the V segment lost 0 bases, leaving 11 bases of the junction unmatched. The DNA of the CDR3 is TGTGCCAGCAGCTTAGCCCAGGGCGGGAAGCGGGGGAACACCGGGGAGCTGTTTTTT. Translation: CASSLAQGGKRGNTGELFF.

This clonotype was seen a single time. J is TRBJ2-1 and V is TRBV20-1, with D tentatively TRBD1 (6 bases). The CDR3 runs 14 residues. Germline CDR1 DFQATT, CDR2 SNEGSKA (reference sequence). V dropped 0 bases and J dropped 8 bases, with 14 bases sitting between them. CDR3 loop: CSARDGQGLDEQFF. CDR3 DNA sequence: TGCAGTGCTAGAGATGGGCAGGGGCTCGATGAGCAGTTCTTC.

The CDR3 spells CASSYPPGELFF. DNA of the CDR3: TGTGCCAGCAGTTACCCTCCCGGGGAGCTGTTTTTT. This chain links TRBV6-2 or TRBV6-3 with TRBJ2-2; D is unclear. This CDR3 is built from 12 residues. Trimming pared 2 bases from V and 6 bases from J, leaving 4 bases between. Per germline, CDR1 MNHEY and CDR2 SVGEGT.

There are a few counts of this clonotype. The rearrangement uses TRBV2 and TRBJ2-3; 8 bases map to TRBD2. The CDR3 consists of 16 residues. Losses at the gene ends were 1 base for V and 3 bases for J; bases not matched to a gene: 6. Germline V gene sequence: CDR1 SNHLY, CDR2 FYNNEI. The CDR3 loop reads CASSEVRGLGTDTQYF. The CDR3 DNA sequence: TGTGCCAGCAGTGAAGTAAGGGGACTAGGAACAGATACGCAGTATTTT.

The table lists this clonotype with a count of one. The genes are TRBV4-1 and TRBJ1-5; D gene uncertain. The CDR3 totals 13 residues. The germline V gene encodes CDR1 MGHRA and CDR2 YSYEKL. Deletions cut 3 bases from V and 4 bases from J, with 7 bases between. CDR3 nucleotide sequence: TGCGCCAGCAGCCACGTAGGGAATCAGCCCCAGCATTTT. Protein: CASSHVGNQPQHF.

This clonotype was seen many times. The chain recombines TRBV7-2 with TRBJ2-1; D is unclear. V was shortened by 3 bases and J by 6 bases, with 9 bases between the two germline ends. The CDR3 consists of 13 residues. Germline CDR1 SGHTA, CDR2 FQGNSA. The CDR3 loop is CASSFYISNEQFF. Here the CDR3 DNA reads TGTGCCAGCAGCTTTTATATATCCAATGAGCAGTTCTTC.

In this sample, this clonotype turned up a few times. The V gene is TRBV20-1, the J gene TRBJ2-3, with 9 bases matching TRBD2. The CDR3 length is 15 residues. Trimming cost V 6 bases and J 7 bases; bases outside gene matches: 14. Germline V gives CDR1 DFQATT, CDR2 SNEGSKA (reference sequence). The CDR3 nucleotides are TGCAGTGCCTATTCTGTTAGCGGGAGTTCCTATACGCAGTATTTT. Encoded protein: CSAYSVSGSSYTQYF.